The 30 T cell receptor beta chains below were found in one sample sequenced in a study of molecular identifiers for immune sequencing clone quantification. TCRdb redid the calling of the PCR reads with MiXCR, one entry per CDR3 protein. The top ten hold 0.6% to 0.9% of the sample, which has approximately 680,000 distinct CDR3 sequences, about 25% seen once. Source material: naive CD8+ T cells from blood, with Jurkat cell RNA spiked in. Specified subset: FACS-sorted CD8+CD4-CCR7+CD45RA+ naive T cells. Receptors were obtained from a human donor in good health. Some libraries in this study had Jurkat cell RNA spiked in.

Turning to this clonotype: A read error may be the cause here, since a much bigger clone is one base away. The chain couples TRBV4-3 to TRBJ1-5, with D possibly TRBD1 on 5 matching bases. V was pared by 0 bases and J by 8 bases, with 14 bases between. The CDR3 covers 15 residues. CDR1 is LGHNA and CDR2 is YSLEER in the germline V gene. CDR3 bases: TGCGCCAGCAGCCAAGATATGGGGGGATCGGAGCCCCAGCATTTT. It yields the protein CASSQDMGGSEPQHF.

Worth noting for this clonotype: Just one base apart from a much larger clone, this may be a read error. The J gene is TRBJ2-5, the V gene TRBV3-1, with unresolved D. The length of the CDR3 is 13 residues. Germline values: CDR1 LGHDT, CDR2 YNNKEL (reference sequence). As DNA, the CDR3 is TGTGCCAGCAGCCTCCCGGACGAAGAGCCCCAGTACTTC. Protein: CASSLPDEEPQYF.

This clonotype has at least ten counts. V and J are TRBV11-3 and TRBJ2-6; D unclear. The V gene's germline CDR1 is SGHNT and CDR2 YENEEA. The CDR3 spans 14 residues. V gave up 5 bases and J gave up 6 bases, with 11 bases separating them. The CDR3 spells CASSPTPEANVLTF. The CDR3 DNA reads as TGTGCCAGCAGCCCAACCCCCGAGGCCAACGTCCTGACTTTC.

A few counts support this clonotype. The chain uses TRBV5-4 and TRBJ2-2; TRBD1 agrees at 9 bases. Germline V gives CDR1 SGHNT, CDR2 YYREEE (reference sequence). This CDR3 comprises 16 residues. V lost 5 bases and J lost 1; bases outside the gene matches: 6. This chain's CDR3 is CASSQGTGRNTGELFF. The CDR3 DNA follows: TGTGCCAGCAGTCAGGGGACAGGGCGGAACACCGGGGAGCTGTTTTTT.

The chain carries TRBV4-1 and TRBJ2-7; D might be TRBD1 or TRBD2, each matching 7 bases. Germline CDR1 and CDR2: MGHRA and YSYEKL. With 0 bases removed from V and 6 bases from J, the gap between germline ends came to 18 bases. The CDR3 runs 16 residues. The CDR3 bases are TGCGCCAGCAGCCAAGATCTTGGCAGGGGGGGCTGCGAGCAGTACTTC. Translation gives CASSQDLGRGGCEQYF.

For this clonotype: Possible read error: a much larger clone is one base away. The rearrangement joins TRBV20-1 to TRBJ2-3, with a tentative D call TRBD2 (6 bases). Trimming removed 7 bases from V and 0 bases from J, with 14 bases in between. This CDR3 region has 14 residues. Germline values: CDR1 DFQATT, CDR2 SNEGSKA (reference sequence). The CDR3 is CSVEPGTSTDTQYF. As DNA, the CDR3 is TGCAGTGTGGAGCCCGGGACTAGCACAGATACGCAGTATTTT.

This clonotype was picked up a small number of times. The chain couples TRBV4-1 to TRBJ1-2; tentative D call: TRBD1 (5 bases). CDR1 is MGHRA and CDR2 is YSYEKL in the germline V gene. This CDR3 region has 16 residues. V lost 1 base, J lost 4 bases, and 16 bases lay in between. The CDR3 region is CASSQVHGGEGYGYTF. CDR3 sequence (DNA): TGCGCCAGCAGCCAAGTTCACGGGGGGGAAGGCTATGGCTACACCTTC.

As to this clonotype: This may arise from a read error, as a much more abundant clone is one base away. This chain links TRBV12-3 or TRBV12-4 with TRBJ2-7; 7 bases agree with TRBD2. The CDR3 sequence is 15 residues long. V lost 6 bases to trimming and J lost 1 base; unmatched junction nucleotides: 9. CDR3 loop: CASRIGGSQSYEQYF. CDR3 in DNA: TGTGCCAGCAGGATTGGCGGGAGTCAGTCCTACGAGCAGTACTTC.

The gene calls are TRBV13 and TRBJ2-7; 13 nucleotides line up with TRBD2. Germline V gene data show CDR1 as PRHDT and CDR2 as FYEKMQ (reference sequence). V lost 4 bases to trimming and J lost 0 bases; unmatched junction nucleotides: 6. The CDR3 is 17 amino acids. CDR3 in DNA: TGTGCCAGCAGCTCGGGACTAGCGGGAATCAGCTCCTACGAGCAGTACTTC. Translation gives CASSSGLAGISSYEQYF.

The sample holds many counts of this clonotype. The CDR3 loop is CASSPVGPGYEQYF. DNA for the CDR3: TGTGCCAGCAGTCCTGTGGGCCCAGGCTACGAGCAGTACTTC. The chain carries TRBV27 and TRBJ2-7; D is undetermined. The CDR3 is 14 residues long. V was shortened by 5 bases and J by 3 bases, with 14 bases between the two germline ends. The germline V gene has CDR1 MNHEY and CDR2 SMNVEV (reference sequence).

The sample holds many counts of this clonotype. The chain links TRBV12-3 or TRBV12-4 to TRBJ1-4, with no clear D. This CDR3 comprises 11 residues. V was clipped by 7 bases and J by 7 bases, with 7 bases between them. The CDR3 sequence is CASNSGEKLFF. CDR3 nucleotides: TGTGCCAGCAATTCCGGTGAAAAACTGTTTTTT.

This clonotype appeared many times. This chain connects TRBV25-1 to TRBJ1-1; D gene ambiguous. From germline, CDR1 is MGHDK and CDR2 SYGVNS. V was cut by 5 bases and J by 1 base, with 8 bases left in between. The CDR3 is 13 residues long. In nucleotides, the CDR3 is TGTGCCAGCAGTTCCGACCGGAACACTGAAGCTTTCTTT. Translating it yields CASSSDRNTEAFF.

This clonotype occurred many times. The V call is TRBV5-6, the J call TRBJ1-4, with D maybe TRBD1 (5 bases). There are 13 residues in the CDR3. V lost 3 bases to trimming and J lost 10 bases, with 13 bases between them. The V gene's germline CDR1 is SGHDT and CDR2 YYEEEE. In DNA form, the CDR3 reads TGTGCCAGCAGCTCGGGACTTCCTGGAAAACTGTTTTTT. Its translation: CASSSGLPGKLFF. Combining the CDR3 with reference TRBV5-6 and TRBJ1-4 gives the whole variable domain DAGVTQSPTHLIKTRGQQVTLRCSPKSGHDTVSWYQQALGQGPQFIFQYYEEEERQRGNFPDRFSGHQFPNYSSELNVNALLLGDSALYLCASSSGLPGKLFFGSGTQLSVL.

Details on this clonotype: This may come from a read error, since a much larger clone is one base off. The V gene is TRBV7-2, the J gene TRBJ2-5; a weak D match, TRBD1 (5 bases). The CDR3 is made up of 16 amino acids. Per germline, CDR1 SGHTA and CDR2 FQGNSA. The CDR3 DNA is TGTGTCAGCAGCTTACCGAGACAGTCACCCGGAGAGACCCAGTACTTC. Translating gives CVSSLPRQSPGETQYF.

About this clonotype itself: This may arise from a read error, as a much more abundant clone is one base away. The rearrangement uses TRBV10-3 and TRBJ1-1; 9 bases are shared with TRBD1. Germline CDR1 is ENHRY and CDR2 is SYGVKD. The CDR3 is 15 amino acids. The CDR3 here is CATVAGTGMNTKAFF. In DNA form, the CDR3 reads TGTGCCACAGTGGCCGGGACAGGGATGAACACTAAAGCTTTCTTT.

This clonotype was seen a handful of times. This chain uses TRBV18 with TRBJ1-1, with TRBD1 identical over 8 bases. V dropped 0 bases and J dropped 6; count of bases not matched to a gene: 6. The CDR3 covers 15 residues. Germline assignment: CDR1 KGHSH and CDR2 LQKENI. The CDR3 spells CASSPPGTGAPEAFF. Written as DNA, the CDR3 is TGTGCCAGCTCACCACCGGGGACAGGAGCCCCTGAAGCTTTCTTT.

There are a few counts of this clonotype. J is TRBJ1-3 and V is TRBV25-1; weak D call: TRBD1 (5 bases). The CDR3 contains 14 residues. V was clipped by 3 bases and J by 2 bases, with 8 bases between them. Germline CDR1 MGHDK, CDR2 SYGVNS. CDR3 sequence: CASSEGPPGNTIYF. CDR3 bases: TGTGCCAGCAGTGAGGGGCCACCTGGAAACACCATATATTTT.

In this sample, this clonotype turned up many times. CDR3: CASSVRQGASPGYTF. The CDR3 region has the DNA TGCGCCAGCAGCGTACGACAGGGGGCGTCTCCTGGCTACACCTTC. J is TRBJ1-2 and V is TRBV5-1; 10 nucleotides line up with TRBD1. Germline trimming cut 4 bases from V and 7 bases from J; bases unmatched to any gene: 10. The germline CDR1 and CDR2 sequences are SGHRS and YFSETQ. This CDR3 spans 15 amino acids.

In this sample, this clonotype turned up a few times. The chain combines TRBV4-1 with TRBJ2-7; TRBD1 matches at 7 bases. The germline V gene has CDR1 MGHRA and CDR2 YSYEKL. This CDR3 region has 15 residues. The V and J ends lost 5 bases and 0 bases, in that order; junction bases with no gene match: 7. As DNA, the CDR3 is TGCGCCAGCAGCAACAGGGACAGCATCTCCTACGAGCAGTACTTC. It specifies CASSNRDSISYEQYF.

The rearrangement joins TRBV19 to TRBJ2-1; possibly TRBD1 for D (5 bases). Deletions cut 7 bases from V and 2 bases from J, with 9 bases between. The germline V gene has CDR1 LNHDA and CDR2 SQIVND (reference sequence). The CDR3 totals 13 residues. The CDR3 is CASTLGPYNEQFF. Written as DNA, the CDR3 is TGTGCCAGTACCCTGGGGCCCTACAATGAGCAGTTCTTC. The whole variable domain, remainder taken from reference TRBV19 and TRBJ2-1, is DGGITQSPKYLFRKEGQNVTLSCEQNLNHDAMYWYRQDPGQGLRLIYYSQIVNDFQKGDIAEGYSVSREKKESFPLTVTSAQKNPTAFYLCASTLGPYNEQFFGPGTRLTVL.

This clonotype has at least ten counts. The chain joins TRBV27 to TRBJ1-5; no firm D call. Germline values: CDR1 MNHEY, CDR2 SMNVEV (reference sequence). Trimming cost V 0 bases and J 2 bases, with 5 bases left between them. The CDR3 loop spans 14 amino acids. The CDR3 loop is CASSLSRGNQPQHF. As DNA, the CDR3 is TGTGCCAGCAGTTTATCAAGGGGCAATCAGCCCCAGCATTTT.

Only a few counts were recorded for this clonotype. This chain's CDR3 is CASSQDVQRGSYNEQFF. The DNA of the CDR3 is TGTGCCAGCAGCCAAGATGTCCAGCGGGGGTCCTACAATGAGCAGTTCTTC. V usage is TRBV3-1 and J usage is TRBJ2-1, with TRBD2 identical over 8 bases. The CDR3 contains 17 residues. The trim removed 0 bases at V and 1 base at J, leaving 5 bases unmatched. The germline V gene encodes CDR1 LGHDT and CDR2 YNNKEL (reference sequence).

The chain recombines TRBV14 with TRBJ2-2; D is possibly TRBD1 (6 bases). V dropped 2 bases and J dropped 5 bases, with 18 bases sitting between them. This CDR3 has 17 residues. CDR1 is SGHDN and CDR2 is FVKESK in the germline V gene. The CDR3 sequence: CASSQPGHLWPTGELFF. CDR3 bases: TGTGCCAGCAGCCAACCGGGACACCTTTGGCCGACCGGGGAGCTGTTTTTT.

This rearrangement joins TRBV27 to TRBJ2-7; 7 bases align to TRBD2. Germline V gene data show CDR1 as MNHEY and CDR2 as SMNVEV (reference sequence). There are 14 residues in the CDR3. Germline trimming cut 6 bases from V and 2 bases from J; bases unmatched to any gene: 7. This CDR3 is CASSTSSGPYEQYF. The CDR3 DNA reads as TGTGCCAGCAGCACGTCTAGCGGTCCCTACGAGCAGTACTTC.

This clonotype was counted a few times. This rearrangement joins TRBV20-1 to TRBJ1-2; 8 nucleotides match TRBD1. Trimming removed 6 bases from V and 4 bases from J; junction bases left unmatched: 7. The CDR3 sequence is 13 residues long. CDR1 is DFQATT, CDR2 SNEGSKA, per germline (reference sequence). This CDR3 reads CSAPDRGFYGYTF. CDR3 nucleotide sequence: TGCAGTGCACCCGACAGGGGCTTCTATGGCTACACCTTC.

In the case of this clonotype: One base away lies a much larger clone, so this may be a sequencing read error. The chain links TRBV29-1 to TRBJ1-4; D is ambiguous. CDR3 length equals 15 residues. With 4 bases removed from V and 1 base from J, the gap between germline ends came to 13 bases. The germline V gene has CDR1 SQVTM and CDR2 ANQGSEA. CDR3 sequence: CSVGDLARTNEKLFF. The CDR3 region has the DNA TGCAGCGTTGGAGACCTAGCGAGAACTAATGAAAAACTGTTTTTT. Variable domain in full (rest from reference TRBV29-1 and TRBJ1-4): SAVISQKPSRDICQRGTSLTIQCQVDSQVTMMFWYRQQPGQSLTLIATANQGSEATYESGFVIDKFPISRPNLTFSTLTVSNMSPEDSSIYLCSVGDLARTNEKLFFGSGTQLSVL.

This clonotype was counted a single time. V gene TRBV11-2 combines with J gene TRBJ1-3; D might be TRBD1 (5 bases). The germline V gene has CDR1 SGHAT and CDR2 FQNNGV. This CDR3 is 16 amino acids long. Trimming stripped 4 bases from V and 0 bases from J, with 13 bases between. The CDR3 sequence: CASSSSKGSSGNTIYF. The DNA of the CDR3 is TGTGCCAGCAGCTCGAGCAAGGGGAGCTCTGGAAACACCATATATTTT.

This clonotype was recorded at least ten times. The chain combines TRBV7-2 with TRBJ2-5, with D possibly being TRBD1 (5 bases). In germline, CDR1 is SGHTA, CDR2 FQGNSA. The CDR3 sequence is 16 residues long. Trimming left V 0 bases short and J 4 bases short, with 15 bases between. The CDR3 region is CASSLAGQGPRETQYF. For the CDR3, the DNA is TGTGCCAGCAGCTTAGCGGGTCAGGGTCCTAGAGAGACCCAGTACTTC.

About this clonotype itself: This sequence may be a read error, since a much larger clone differs from it by one base. This chain joins TRBV12-3 or TRBV12-4 and TRBJ2-7, with D tentatively TRBD1 or TRBD2 (5 bases each). This CDR3 is 15 amino acids long. V was shortened by 8 bases and J by 6 bases, with 23 bases between the two germline ends. CDR3: CASGRTREPRGEQYF. The DNA for the CDR3 is TGTGCCAGCGGTAGGACCAGGGAACCGAGGGGCGAGCAGTACTTC.

In regard to this clonotype: This could be a read error, since a much larger clone is one nucleotide away. V and J are TRBV5-3 and TRBJ1-1; 7 nucleotides match TRBD1. Being an ORF, TRBV5-3 has a function that is uncertain. The CDR3 is 16 residues long. CDR3 protein: CASSLSAGGLNTAAFF. The CDR3 DNA reads TGTGCCAGCAGCTTGAGTGCAGGGGGGCTGAACACTGCAGCTTTCTTT.